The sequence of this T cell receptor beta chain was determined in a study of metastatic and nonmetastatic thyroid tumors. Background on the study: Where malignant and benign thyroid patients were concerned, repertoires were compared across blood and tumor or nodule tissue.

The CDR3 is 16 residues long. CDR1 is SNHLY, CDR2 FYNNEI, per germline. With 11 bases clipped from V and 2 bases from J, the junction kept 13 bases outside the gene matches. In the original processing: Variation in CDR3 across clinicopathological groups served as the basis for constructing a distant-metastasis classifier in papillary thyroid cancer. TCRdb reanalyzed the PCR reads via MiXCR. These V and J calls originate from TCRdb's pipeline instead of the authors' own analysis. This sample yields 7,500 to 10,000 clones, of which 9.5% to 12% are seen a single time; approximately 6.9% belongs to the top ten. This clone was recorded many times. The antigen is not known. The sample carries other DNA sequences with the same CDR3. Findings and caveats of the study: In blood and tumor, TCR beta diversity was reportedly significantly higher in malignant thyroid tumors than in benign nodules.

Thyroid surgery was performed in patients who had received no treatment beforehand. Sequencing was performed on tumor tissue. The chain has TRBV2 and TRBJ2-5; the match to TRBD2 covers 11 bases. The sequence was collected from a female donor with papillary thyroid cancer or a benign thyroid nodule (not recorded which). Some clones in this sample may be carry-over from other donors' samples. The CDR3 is CAGSGRGLAEQETQYF. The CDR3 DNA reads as TGTGCCGGCTCCGGGAGGGGACTAGCGGAACAAGAGACCCAGTACTTC.